This is a list of T cell receptor beta chains from one sample in a study of shared clonotypes between healthy human individuals. Some clones are missing from TCRdb's copy, which holds only in-frame ones; the method was immunoSEQ multiplex PCR. The table lists approximately 2,300,000 clones, 85% to 95% of them singletons. What was sequenced was naive CD4+ T cells from PBMCs. The receptors were sampled from a man aged 18 to 30 in good health. Some clones in this sample may be carry-over from other donors' samples. Each CDR3 is given with its conserved first and last residue. A D gene is named only where the DNA matches it firmly. Where a row states a size, it is once, few, many or the class of an expanded clone; other rows omit it.

v_gene	j_gene	abundance	d_gene	CDR3aa	CDR3nt
TRBV28	TRBJ2-1	-	TRBD1	CASSFLGAGQGEFF	TGTGCCAGCAGTTTTTTAGGGGCGGGACAGGGTGAATTCTTC
TRBV14	TRBJ2-3	-	-	CASSQGRRNPLNTQYF	TGTGCCAGCAGCCAAGGTCGCAGGAACCCCCTAAATACGCAGTATTTT
TRBV9	TRBJ2-7	-	-	CASSAMGVGYEQYF	TGTGCCAGCAGCGCGATGGGGGTCGGATACGAGCAGTACTTC
TRBV6-6	TRBJ1-2	-	TRBD1	CASNTGGPGYTF	TGTGCCAGCAACACAGGGGGCCCGGGCTACACCTTC
TRBV9	TRBJ2-3	-	TRBD1	CASSVAGQGLDADTQYF	TGTGCCAGCAGCGTAGCGGGACAGGGCTTGGACGCAGATACGCAGTATTTT
TRBV5-1	TRBJ2-5	-	TRBD1	CASSPETGSPETQYF	TGCGCCAGCAGCCCCGAGACAGGGAGCCCAGAGACCCAGTACTTC
TRBV14	TRBJ2-3	-	-	CASSQGLQYTQYF	TGTGCCAGCAGCCAAGGTTTACAGTATACGCAGTATTTT
TRBV19	TRBJ1-4	-	-	CASRTRQNNNEKLFF	TGTGCCAGTAGGACCAGACAGAATAATAATGAAAAACTGTTTTTT
TRBV5-1	TRBJ2-1	once	-	CASSPLEAYSSYNEQFF	TGCGCCAGCAGCCCCTTGGAGGCCTACAGCTCCTACAATGAGCAGTTCTTC
TRBV29-1	TRBJ1-1	-	-	CSASNQNTEAFF	TGCAGCGCCTCAAACCAGAACACTGAAGCTTTCTTT
TRBV9	TRBJ2-3	-	TRBD2	CASSVRLAGGQDTQYF	TGTGCCAGCAGCGTGAGACTAGCGGGAGGACAAGATACGCAGTATTTT
TRBV2	TRBJ1-5	-	-	CASSLLRVNQPQHF	TGTGCCAGCAGTCTCCTTCGGGTCAATCAGCCCCAGCATTTT
TRBV7-9	TRBJ2-3	-	-	CASSPGFGSTDTQYF	TGTGCCAGCAGCCCGGGCTTCGGGAGCACAGATACGCAGTATTTT
TRBV19	TRBJ2-5	-	-	CASSLTGKETQYF	TGTGCCAGTAGTTTGACAGGAAAAGAGACCCAGTACTTC
TRBV5-1	TRBJ2-1	-	TRBD1	CASSLNNPGQGNPSSYNEQFF	TGCGCCAGCAGCCTCAACAATCCGGGACAGGGGAACCCTAGCTCCTACAATGAGCAGTTCTTC